This TCR beta chain was retrieved from a study of technical replicates of blood from several donors. Germline V gene lookup returns CDR1 MGHRA and CDR2 YSYEKL. CDR3 length: 15 amino acids. Trimming pared 1 base from V and 0 bases from J, leaving 10 bases between. The protocol was immunoSEQ multiplex PCR, while the TCRdb copy is restricted to in-frame clones and leaves out a portion. This sample has 55,000 to 80,000 clones; roughly 93% occur once, and the top ten carry approximately 0.25%. The specimen sequenced was T cells isolated from PBMCs. The receptor comes from a human donor in good health. This sequence joins TRBV4-1 and TRBJ2-7; D call uncertain. The CDR3 coding sequence is TGCGCCAGCAGCCAAGCTGAGGTCCTCTCCTACGAGCAGTACTTC. Its translation: CASSQAEVLSYEQYF.